Below, 9 T cell receptor beta chains from the same sample are listed, as sequenced in a study of T cell responses to AZD1222 COVID-19 vaccine. The assay was immunoSEQ multiplex PCR, and TCRdb's table has in-frame clones only and misses some. The sample holds 65,000 to 70,000 clones, roughly 82% seen once. The input for sequencing was peripheral blood, taken on day 0 of AZD1222 vaccination. The source is an adult in good health.

CDR3: CASSQDMAGGHPNTGELFF. In nucleotides, the CDR3 is TGTGCCAGCAGCCAAGATATGGCGGGGGGCCATCCGAACACCGGGGAGCTGTTTTTT. The chain recombines TRBV3-1 (or the pseudogene TRBV3-2) with TRBJ2-2; 8 bases are shared with TRBD2. Germline CDR1 is LGHDT and CDR2 is YNNKEL (reference sequence). The CDR3 extends over 19 amino acids. Germline trimming cut 0 bases from V and 0 bases from J; bases unmatched to any gene: 9.

This clone has only one observation. This chain joins TRBV24-1 and TRBJ1-1; D remains ambiguous. V dropped 5 bases and J dropped 7 bases, with 19 bases sitting between them. The CDR3 is made up of 15 amino acids. The germline CDR1 and CDR2 sequences are KGHDR and SFDVKD. DNA for the CDR3: TGTGCCACCAGTGGATTTAGTATAAGTGACAATGAAGCTTTCTTT. Translation: CATSGFSISDNEAFF.

The chain is built from TRBV5-1 and TRBJ2-7; TRBD1 matches at 10 bases. After removal of 5 bases from V and 7 bases from J, the junction contained 6 bases not matched to a gene. This CDR3 spans 13 amino acids. Germline V gene lookup returns CDR1 SGHRS and CDR2 YFSETQ. This CDR3 is CASREPGQGEQYF. The CDR3 DNA is TGCGCCAGCAGGGAACCGGGACAGGGGGAGCAGTACTTC. The whole variable domain, filled in from reference TRBV5-1 and TRBJ2-7, reads KAGVTQTPRYLIKTRGQQVTLSCSPISGHRSVSWYQQTPGQGLQFLFEYFSETQRNKGNFPGRFSGRQFSNSRSEMNVSTLELGDSALYLCASREPGQGEQYFGPGTRLTVT.

The sample holds a few counts of this clone. The V call is TRBV11-3, the J call TRBJ2-1; 10 nucleotides agree with TRBD1. Trimming took 4 bases from V and 15 from J; bases not matched to a gene: 9. The CDR3 covers 13 residues. The germline CDR1 and CDR2 sequences are SGHNT and YENEEA. The DNA of the CDR3 is TGTGCCAGCAGCTCCGGACAGGGGGTCCGTCTGTTCTTC. This translates into CASSSGQGVRLFF.

This rearrangement joins TRBV30 to TRBJ1-4; 9 positions match TRBD1. J was trimmed by 7 bases and V by 1 base; bases with no gene match: 4. CDR3 length: 14 residues. CDR1 GTSNPN and CDR2 SVGIG come from the germline V gene (reference sequence). For the CDR3, the DNA is TGTGCCTGGAGTGAAATGACAGGGGGTGAAAAACTGTTTTTT. Encoded protein: CAWSEMTGGEKLFF.

This chain uses TRBV5-4 with TRBJ1-2; TRBD1 agrees at 8 bases. The CDR3 totals 13 residues. J lost 6 bases, V lost 4 bases, and 5 bases had no gene match. CDR1 and CDR2 from the germline V gene are SGHNT and YYREEE (reference sequence). Here the CDR3 DNA reads TGTGCCAGCAGCCCCGACAGGGGACATGGCTACACCTTC. Residues: CASSPDRGHGYTF.

V and J are TRBV28 and TRBJ1-5, with 9 bases aligning to TRBD1. V dropped 7 bases and J dropped 4; count of bases not matched to a gene: 8. The CDR3 extends over 15 amino acids. Germline CDR1 MDHEN, CDR2 SYDVKM. For the CDR3, the DNA is TGTGCCAGCACCCCGGACAGGGGAGGTAATCAGCCCCAGCATTTT. The encoded protein is CASTPDRGGNQPQHF.

The V call is TRBV11-2, the J call TRBJ2-1, with 11 bases matching TRBD2. Germline CDR1 SGHAT, CDR2 FQNNGV. The CDR3 runs 14 residues. After removal of 5 bases from V and 6 bases from J, the junction contained 3 bases not matched to a gene. The CDR3 here is CASSLSGGANEQFF. For the CDR3, the DNA is TGTGCCAGCAGCCTTAGCGGGGGGGCCAATGAGCAGTTCTTC.

The chain employs TRBV9 and TRBJ1-1; tentative D call: TRBD1 (5 bases). Deletions cut 4 bases from V and 10 bases from J, with 20 bases between. From germline, CDR1 is SGDLS and CDR2 YYNGEE. The CDR3 contains 14 residues. The CDR3 spells CASSSGRGDIVAFF. For the CDR3, the DNA is TGTGCCAGCAGCTCCGGTCGGGGCGACATTGTAGCTTTCTTT. Using reference TRBV9 and TRBJ1-1 for the parts outside the CDR3, the full variable domain is DSGVTQTPKHLITATGQRVTLRCSPRSGDLSVYWYQQSLDQGLQFLIQYYNGEERAKGNILERFSAQQFPDLHSELNLSSLELGDSALYFCASSSGRGDIVAFFGQGTRLTVV.